Given below is one T cell receptor beta chain in context. Its target is unknown. Treatment indicated: oral pan-JAK inhibitor, 5-10 mg twice daily. As part of sample collection, lesional scalp punch biopsies and peripheral blood were taken from alopecia areata patients. This CDR3 has 14 residues. V lost 0 bases, J lost 4 bases, and 7 bases lay in between. The germline CDR1 and CDR2 sequences are SNHLY and FYNNEI. Following RNA extraction, reverse transcription yielded cDNA that acted as the sequencing template. Libraries were prepared by immunoSEQ multiplex PCR; TCRdb keeps only in-frame clonotypes and omits some of them. In the table there are 150,000 to 200,000 clones, roughly three fifths of which are singletons. These data are taken from a study of CD8+ T cells in alopecia areata. Study-level background: For the treated group, dosing was oral tofacitinib at 5 to 10 mg twice daily.

Notes on the study in general: Scalp lesions, especially in alopecia totalis/universalis, had higher clonality than normal scalp. Although TCR sharing was seen in mice, sharing across patients was less clear, possibly for HLA-related reasons.

This TCR derives from a human donor with alopecia areata. Sample: CD4+ T cells sorted from blood, taken between weeks 47 and 50, from a patient treated with tofacitinib. The genes are TRBV2 and TRBJ1-5; D ambiguous. CDR3 sequence reads: CASSEAMGNQPQHF. The CDR3 coding sequence is TGTGCCAGCAGTGAAGCTATGGGAAATCAGCCCCAGCATTTT.